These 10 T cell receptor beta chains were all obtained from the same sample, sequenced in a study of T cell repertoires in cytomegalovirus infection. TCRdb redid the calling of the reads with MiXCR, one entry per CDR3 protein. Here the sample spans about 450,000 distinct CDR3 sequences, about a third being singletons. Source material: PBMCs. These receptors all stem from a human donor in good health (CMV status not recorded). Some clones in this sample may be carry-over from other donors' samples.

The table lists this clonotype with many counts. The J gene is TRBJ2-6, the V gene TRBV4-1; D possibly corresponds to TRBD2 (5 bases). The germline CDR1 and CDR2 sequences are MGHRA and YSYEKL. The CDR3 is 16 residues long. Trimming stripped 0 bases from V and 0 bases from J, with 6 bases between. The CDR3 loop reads CASSQDRGSGANVLTF. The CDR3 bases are TGCGCCAGCAGCCAAGATCGGGGCTCTGGGGCCAACGTCCTGACTTTC.

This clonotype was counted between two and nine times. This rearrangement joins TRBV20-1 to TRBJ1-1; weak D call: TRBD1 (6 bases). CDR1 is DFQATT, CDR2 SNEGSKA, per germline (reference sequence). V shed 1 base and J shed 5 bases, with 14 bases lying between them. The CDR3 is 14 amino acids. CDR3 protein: CSARGRQGRTEAFF. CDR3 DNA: TGCAGTGCTAGAGGGCGGCAGGGGAGGACTGAAGCTTTCTTT.

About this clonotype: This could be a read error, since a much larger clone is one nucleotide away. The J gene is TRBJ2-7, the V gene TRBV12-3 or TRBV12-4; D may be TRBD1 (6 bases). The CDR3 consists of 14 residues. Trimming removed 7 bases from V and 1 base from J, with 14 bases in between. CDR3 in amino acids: CASTEDSISYEQYF. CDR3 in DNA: TGTGCCAGCACCGAGGACAGCATATCCTACGAGCAGTACTTC.

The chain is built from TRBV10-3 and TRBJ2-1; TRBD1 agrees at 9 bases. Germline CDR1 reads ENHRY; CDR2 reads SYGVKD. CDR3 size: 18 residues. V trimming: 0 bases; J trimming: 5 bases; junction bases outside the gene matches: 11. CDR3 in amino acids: CAISESVIRDRVDNEQFF. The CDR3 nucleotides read TGTGCCATCAGTGAGTCGGTCATCAGGGACAGGGTCGACAATGAGCAGTTCTTC.

CDR3: CSARAPPGSGNTIYF. The CDR3 coding sequence is TGCAGTGCTAGAGCTCCCCCAGGCTCTGGAAACACCATATATTTT. The rearrangement uses TRBV20-1 and TRBJ1-3; D gene unclear. V dropped 1 base and J dropped 0 bases, with 10 bases sitting between them. The germline CDR1 and CDR2 sequences are DFQATT and SNEGSKA (reference sequence). The CDR3 covers 15 residues.

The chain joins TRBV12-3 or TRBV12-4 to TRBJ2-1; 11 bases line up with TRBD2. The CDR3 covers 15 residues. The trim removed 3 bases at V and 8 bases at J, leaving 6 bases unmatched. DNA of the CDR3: TGTGCCAGCAGTTTCCGTAGCGGGGGGGCAGATGAGCAGTTCTTC. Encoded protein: CASSFRSGGADEQFF.

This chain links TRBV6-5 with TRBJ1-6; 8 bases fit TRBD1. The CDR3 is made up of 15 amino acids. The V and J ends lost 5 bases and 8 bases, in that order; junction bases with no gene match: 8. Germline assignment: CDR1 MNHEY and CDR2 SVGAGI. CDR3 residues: CASSLYRGVDSPLHF. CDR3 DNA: TGTGCCAGCAGTCTGTACAGGGGGGTGGATTCACCCCTCCACTTT.

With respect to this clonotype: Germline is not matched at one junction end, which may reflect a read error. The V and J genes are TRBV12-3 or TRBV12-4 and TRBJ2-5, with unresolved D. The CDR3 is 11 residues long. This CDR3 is CSSSLGQTHYF. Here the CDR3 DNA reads TGTTCCAGCAGTTTAGGGCAGACCCATTACTTC.

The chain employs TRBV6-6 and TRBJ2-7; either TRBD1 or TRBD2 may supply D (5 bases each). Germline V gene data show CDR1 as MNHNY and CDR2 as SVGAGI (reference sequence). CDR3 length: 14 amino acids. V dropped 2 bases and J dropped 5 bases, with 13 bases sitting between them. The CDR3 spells CASSYEGQFDEQYF. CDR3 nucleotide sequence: TGTGCCAGCAGTTACGAGGGGCAGTTTGACGAGCAGTACTTC.

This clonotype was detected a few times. CDR3 amino acids: CASSYATDSYNSPLHF. DNA for the CDR3: TGTGCCAGCAGTTATGCGACAGACTCCTATAATTCACCCCTCCACTTT. The chain has TRBV6-6 and TRBJ1-6; tentative D call: TRBD1 (5 bases). Trimming removed 3 bases at V and 0 bases at J, with 9 bases between. CDR3 length: 16 residues. Germline CDR1 MNHNY, CDR2 SVGAGI (reference sequence).